These T cell receptor beta chains were read from a single sample in a study of T cell repertoires in cytomegalovirus infection. TCRdb fed the reads into MiXCR, producing one record per CDR3 protein. This table holds about 63,000 distinct CDR3 sequences, around 21% found once. The antigens for these receptors are not known. The material sequenced was CD8+ T cells from cultured PBMCs, taken from culture after CMV antigen stimulation. The source is a human donor in good health (CMV status not recorded). Some clones in this sample may be carry-over from other donors' samples. The CDR3 runs from the conserved cysteine through the conserved F or W. A D gene is named only where the DNA matches it firmly. Clone size is shown for a subset of rows, as once, few, many or a class of expanded clone.

TRBV6-6	-	-	TRBJ1-5	CASSYGSNQPQHF	TGTGCCAGCAGTTACGGGAGCAATCAGCCCCAGCATTTT
TRBV27	TRBD1	few	TRBJ2-2	CASSSGTGVTGELFF	TGTGCCAGCAGTTCCGGGACAGGGGTCACCGGGGAGCTGTTTTTT
TRBV20-1	-	few	TRBJ1-2	CSASQLGALGPNYGYTF	TGCAGTGCTAGTCAGCTAGGGGCCCTAGGGCCTAACTATGGCTACACCTTC
TRBV7-9	-	-	TRBJ2-5	CASSPPGTIQETQYF	TGTGCCAGCAGCCCTCCGGGGACAATCCAAGAGACCCAGTACTTC
TRBV27	-	-	TRBJ2-2	CASSRTGELFF	TGTGCCAGCAGTCGAACCGGGGAGCTGTTTTTT
TRBV6-5	-	-	TRBJ2-5	CASSYSNRQETQYF	TGTGCCAGCAGTTACTCGAACAGACAAGAGACCCAGTACTTC
TRBV9	TRBD2	-	TRBJ2-3	CASSPSGSGRVRTDTQYF	TGTGCCAGCAGCCCCTCAGGTAGCGGGAGGGTTCGCACAGATACGCAGTATTTT
TRBV4-1	-	-	TRBJ2-7	CASSHDATSYEQYF	TGCGCCAGCAGCCATGATGCGACTTCCTACGAGCAGTACTTC
TRBV7-6	-	few	TRBJ2-7	CASSLEIEYEQYF	TGTGCCAGCAGCTTAGAAATTGAGTACGAGCAGTACTTC
TRBV7-9	TRBD2	many	TRBJ2-7	CASSAPRGGSVYEQYF	TGTGCCAGCAGCGCGCCGCGGGGGGGGAGTGTCTACGAGCAGTACTTC
TRBV4-3	-	-	TRBJ1-4	CASSQLLRVGEKLFF	TGCGCCAGCAGCCAACTCCTCCGGGTCGGCGAAAAACTGTTTTTT
TRBV14	-	-	TRBJ2-2	CASSQTRAGELFF	TGTGCCAGCAGCCAAACACGGGCGGGGGAGCTGTTTTTT
TRBV7-9	TRBD1	few	TRBJ2-3	CASTLLGQGASDTQYF	TGTGCCAGCACCCTATTGGGACAGGGGGCGTCAGATACGCAGTATTTT
TRBV6-2/TRBV6-3	-	few	TRBJ1-5	CASSFGSRNQPQHF	TGTGCCAGCAGTTTCGGATCCCGCAATCAGCCCCAGCATTTT
TRBV7-6	-	-	TRBJ1-1	CASSLGPDLSGTEAFF	TGTGCCAGCAGCTTAGGGCCGGACCTATCGGGCACTGAAGCTTTCTTT
TRBV5-1	-	many	TRBJ1-2	CASSQYLDSNYGYTF	TGCGCCAGCAGCCAGTACCTGGACAGCAACTATGGCTACACCTTC
TRBV7-9	-	-	TRBJ2-5	CASSSGQALLYF	TGTGCCAGCAGCTCGGGACAAGCTCTCCTGTACTTC
TRBV6-1	TRBD2	-	TRBJ2-7	CASSFGRGWYEQYF	TGTGCCAGCAGTTTTGGGAGGGGCTGGTACGAGCAGTACTTC
TRBV5-1	-	-	TRBJ1-1	CASSLDGRGNTEAFF	TGCGCCAGCAGCTTGGATGGACGGGGGAACACTGAAGCTTTCTTT
TRBV7-2	-	few	TRBJ1-1	CASSSRDAMNTEAFF	TGTGCCAGCAGCAGCCGGGACGCGATGAACACTGAAGCTTTCTTT
TRBV5-6	-	few	TRBJ2-7	CASSLAGTSYEQYF	TGTGCCAGCAGCTTGGCCGGCACTAGTTACGAGCAGTACTTC
TRBV6-1	-	-	TRBJ2-6	CASSEWGSSGANVLTF	TGTGCCAGCAGTGAATGGGGGAGCTCTGGGGCCAACGTCCTGACTTTC
TRBV7-2	-	few	TRBJ2-3	CASSLHEDLASTDTQYF	TGTGCCAGCAGCTTACATGAGGATCTGGCTAGCACAGATACGCAGTATTTT
TRBV6-2/TRBV6-3	-	-	TRBJ2-1	CASTSSSYNEQFF	TGTGCCAGTACCTCGAGCTCCTACAATGAGCAGTTCTTC
TRBV10-3	TRBD1	-	TRBJ2-2	CATDPADRGVTGELFF	TGTGCCACCGACCCCGCTGACAGGGGAGTTACCGGGGAGCTGTTTTTT
TRBV12-3/TRBV12-4	TRBD1	few	TRBJ1-2	CASSLGTGHGYTF	TGTGCCAGCAGTTTAGGGACAGGCCATGGCTACACCTTC
TRBV7-8	TRBD1	-	TRBJ1-1	CASSFLGTGNEAFF	TGTGCCAGCAGCTTCCTGGGGACAGGGAACGAAGCTTTCTTT
TRBV7-9	-	-	TRBJ2-1	CASSDLDSPGDEQFF	TGTGCCAGCAGCGACCTGGACTCCCCCGGGGATGAGCAGTTCTTC
TRBV9	-	-	TRBJ2-3	CASSVPSDSAQRTDTQYF	TGTGCCAGCAGCGTACCCTCGGACAGCGCACAACGCACAGATACGCAGTATTTT
TRBV4-3	TRBD1	few	TRBJ1-5	CASSQGTGGNQPQHF	TGCGCCAGCAGCCAAGGCACAGGGGGAAATCAGCCCCAGCATTTT
TRBV4-1	-	few	TRBJ1-1	CASSQDGGNTEAFF	TGCGCCAGCAGCCAAGATGGGGGGAACACTGAAGCTTTCTTT
TRBV20-1	TRBD1	-	TRBJ2-7	CSARDTGGTSYEQYF	TGCAGTGCTAGAGATACAGGGGGAACCTCCTACGAGCAGTACTTC
TRBV7-8	TRBD1	-	TRBJ1-5	CASSLDRGWNQPQHF	TGTGCCAGCAGCTTAGACAGGGGTTGGAATCAGCCCCAGCATTTT
TRBV28	-	few	TRBJ1-1	CASSFDRLWTEAFF	TGTGCCAGCAGTTTTGACAGGCTTTGGACTGAAGCTTTCTTT
TRBV7-8	TRBD1	-	TRBJ1-5	CASSPRPGTAYQPQHF	TGTGCCAGCAGCCCCCGACCCGGGACAGCCTATCAGCCCCAGCATTTT
TRBV12-5	-	-	TRBJ1-4	CASGLGFWAGQEKLFF	TGTGCTAGTGGTTTGGGTTTTTGGGCAGGCCAAGAAAAACTGTTTTTT
TRBV7-9	-	-	TRBJ2-2	CASSSADFTGELFF	TGTGCCAGCAGCTCAGCAGATTTTACCGGGGAGCTGTTTTTT
TRBV20-1	-	-	TRBJ1-2	CSAIQGGGYTF	TGCAGTGCTATACAGGGCGGTGGCTACACCTTC
TRBV7-2	-	-	TRBJ2-7	CASSHTSSYEQYF	TGTGCCAGCAGCCATACGAGCTCCTACGAGCAGTACTTC
TRBV7-2	TRBD1	-	TRBJ2-2	CASSLEPGGRTGELFF	TGTGCCAGCAGCTTAGAGCCAGGGGGCAGAACCGGGGAGCTGTTTTTT
TRBV6-6	-	-	TRBJ1-5	CASSLTSLGGQPQHF	TGTGCCAGCAGTTTAACCTCCTTGGGCGGTCAGCCCCAGCATTTT
TRBV5-6	TRBD1	many	TRBJ1-2	CASSAGTDHYGYTF	TGTGCCAGCAGCGCCGGGACAGACCACTATGGCTACACCTTC
TRBV7-2	TRBD2	-	TRBJ2-5	CASSGWGGETQYF	TGTGCCAGCAGCGGTTGGGGGGGGGAGACCCAGTACTTC
TRBV7-8	-	few	TRBJ2-5	CASSPPENSRGETQYF	TGTGCCAGCAGCCCCCCTGAAAACTCTCGGGGTGAGACCCAGTACTTC
TRBV10-3	TRBD1	few	TRBJ1-6	CAISEDRGGSPLHF	TGTGCCATCAGTGAGGACAGGGGTGGATCACCCCTCCACTTT
TRBV10-3	-	few	TRBJ1-1	CAISESQATGTEAFF	TGTGCCATCAGTGAGTCACAGGCCACGGGCACTGAAGCTTTCTTT
TRBV6-2/TRBV6-3	-	few	TRBJ2-1	CASSPNRDMEQFF	TGTGCCAGCAGTCCCAACAGGGACATGGAGCAGTTCTTC
TRBV12-3/TRBV12-4	-	many	TRBJ2-7	CASTAEDILNYEQYF	TGTGCCAGCACTGCCGAGGACATCCTCAACTACGAGCAGTACTTC